The clone carrying this T cell receptor beta chain was found a few times. At the DNA level, this CDR3 is encoded by other sequences in the same sample as well. Original analysis: Reference gene primer amplification gave estimated nucleated cell counts. Sequenced by immunoSEQ multiplex PCR; TCRdb stores in-frame clones only, minus some. The DNA was the basis for D and trimming; V, J and clone size are from that table. The table lists 250,000 to 300,000 clones, around 86% of them singletons. CDR1 is SNHLY and CDR2 is FYNNEI in the germline V gene. V lost 3 bases to trimming and J lost 4 bases, with 7 bases between them. This CDR3 contains 13 residues. The data belong to a study of blood T cell repertoires in COVID-19.

The V and J genes are TRBV2 and TRBJ1-3; the D is unclear. The specimen sequenced was peripheral blood. The origin of this receptor is a woman aged 40 to 50 who had recovered from COVID-19. The CDR3 is CASSDNSGNTIYF. DNA of the CDR3: TGTGCCAGCAGTGATAATTCCGGAAACACCATATATTTT.